Listed below are T cell receptor beta chains from one sample, sequenced in a study of patients and donors after allogeneic stem cell transplantation. Via MiXCR, TCRdb re-called the RT-PCR reads, giving one row per CDR3 protein. The profile shows more than 850,000 distinct CDR3 sequences, about a sixth of them singletons. The sample was blood, either unsorted or a sorted T cell fraction (not recorded which). These TCRs come from a human donor who was either an allogeneic HSCT recipient or a stem cell or donor lymphocyte infusion donor (not recorded which). It is not recorded whose cells these are; they may come from a transplant donor. The CDR3 runs from the conserved cysteine through the conserved F or W. D genes are given only for firm matches. Clone size is given for some rows only: seen once, a few or many times, or a class if the clone is expanded.

cdr3_aa cdr3_nt cdr3_length v_call d_call clone_size j_call
CASSWSNSPLHF TGTGCCAGCAGCTGGAGTAATTCACCCCTCCACTTT 12 TRBV7-2 . . TRBJ1-6
CASRDRGGKNEQFF TGTGCCAGCAGGGACAGGGGGGGTAAGAATGAGCAGTTCTTC 14 TRBV6-2/TRBV6-3 TRBD1 few TRBJ2-1
CASSFLQGSEQYF TGTGCCAGCAGTTTTCTACAGGGCTCCGAGCAGTACTTC 13 TRBV12-3/TRBV12-4 . few TRBJ2-7
CASSPGGPGTGSNQPQHF TGCGCCAGCAGCCCCGGTGGTCCAGGGACAGGTAGCAATCAGCCCCAGCATTTT 18 TRBV5-1 TRBD1 . TRBJ1-5
CAWSNGGDEQYF TGTGCCTGGAGTAATGGAGGGGACGAGCAGTACTTC 12 TRBV30 . . TRBJ2-7
CASSHNAGDLNEQFF TGCGCCAGCAGCCATAATGCGGGGGACCTCAATGAGCAGTTCTTC 15 TRBV4-3 TRBD2 few TRBJ2-1
CAISEPGQGIGNEQFF TGTGCCATCAGTGAGCCCGGACAGGGGATAGGCAATGAGCAGTTCTTC 16 TRBV10-3 TRBD1 many TRBJ2-1
CASSLVFGGELFF TGTGCCAGCAGCTTAGTCTTTGGCGGGGAGCTGTTTTTT 13 TRBV7-9 . . TRBJ2-2
CASSALGGAGEQFF TGTGCCAGCAGCGCCCTGGGAGGAGCGGGGGAACAGTTCTTC 14 TRBV7-3 TRBD2 . TRBJ2-1
CASSLAHTGGGYEQYF TGTGCCAGCAGCTTAGCCCATACAGGGGGCGGCTACGAGCAGTACTTC 16 TRBV7-2 TRBD1 . TRBJ2-7
CASMAGDREVNEQYF TGCGCCAGCATGGCAGGGGACAGGGAGGTAAACGAGCAGTACTTC 15 TRBV5-1 TRBD1 . TRBJ2-7
CASGKTGANEKLFF TGTGCCAGTGGAAAGACAGGGGCTAATGAAAAACTGTTTTTT 14 TRBV12-3/TRBV12-4 TRBD1 . TRBJ1-4
CASSQGDPYEQYF TGCGCCAGCAGCCAAGGGGACCCCTACGAGCAGTACTTC 13 TRBV4-1 . few TRBJ2-7
CASSPKQGRNTEAFF TGTGCCAGCAGCCCGAAACAGGGGAGGAACACTGAAGCTTTCTTT 15 TRBV12-3/TRBV12-4 TRBD1 many TRBJ1-1
CASSYDRVGGTNTGELFF TGTGCCAGCAGTTACGACCGAGTTGGTGGGACGAACACCGGGGAGCTGTTTTTT 18 TRBV6-5 . . TRBJ2-2
CASSLKGTGSGYTF TGTGCCAGCAGCTTAAAGGGGACAGGGAGTGGCTACACCTTC 14 TRBV5-5 TRBD1 . TRBJ1-2